This T cell receptor beta chain was profiled in a study of control samples from healthy donors and cancer patients. Method: immunoSEQ multiplex PCR; TCRdb's copy keeps in-frame clones and lacks some. The sample lists some 110,000 clones, 83% occurring once. V was trimmed by 5 bases and J by 2 bases, leaving 9 bases between them. The CDR3 is made up of 13 amino acids. Germline loops: CDR1 MDHEN, CDR2 SYDVKM. The specimen sequenced was blood. The sequence was obtained from a woman between 50 and 59 years old in good health. The chain employs TRBV28 and TRBJ1-2; TRBD1 is a possible D gene (6 bases). The CDR3 protein is CASSVDRNYGYTF. The DNA for the CDR3 is TGTGCCAGCAGTGTGGACAGAAACTATGGCTACACCTTC.